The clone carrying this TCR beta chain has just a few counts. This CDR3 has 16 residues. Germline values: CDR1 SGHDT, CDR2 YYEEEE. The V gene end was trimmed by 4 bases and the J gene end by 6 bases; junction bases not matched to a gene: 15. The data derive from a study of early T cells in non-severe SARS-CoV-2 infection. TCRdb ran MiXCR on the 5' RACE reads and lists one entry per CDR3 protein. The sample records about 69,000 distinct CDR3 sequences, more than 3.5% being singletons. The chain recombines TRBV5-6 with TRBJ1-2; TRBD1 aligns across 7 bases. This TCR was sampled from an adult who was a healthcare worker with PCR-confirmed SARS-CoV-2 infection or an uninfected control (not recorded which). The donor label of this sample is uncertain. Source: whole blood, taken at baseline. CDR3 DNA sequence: TGTGCCAGCAGCCCAACAGGGGTATCGAGGGAGGATGGCTACACCTTC. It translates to CASSPTGVSREDGYTF.